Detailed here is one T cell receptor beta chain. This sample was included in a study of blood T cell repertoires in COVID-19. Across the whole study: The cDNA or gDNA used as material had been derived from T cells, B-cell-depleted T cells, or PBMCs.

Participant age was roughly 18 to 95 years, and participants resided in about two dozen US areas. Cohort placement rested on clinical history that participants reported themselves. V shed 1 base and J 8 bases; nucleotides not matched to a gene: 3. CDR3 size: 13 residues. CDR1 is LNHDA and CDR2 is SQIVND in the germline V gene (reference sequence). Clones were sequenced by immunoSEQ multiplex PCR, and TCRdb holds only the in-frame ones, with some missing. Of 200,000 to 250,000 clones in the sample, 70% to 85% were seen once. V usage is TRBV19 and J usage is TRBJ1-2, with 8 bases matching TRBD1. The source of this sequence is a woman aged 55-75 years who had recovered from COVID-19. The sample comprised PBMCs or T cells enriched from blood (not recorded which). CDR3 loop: CASSIGQGSGYTF. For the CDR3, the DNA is TGTGCCAGTAGTATAGGACAGGGGAGCGGCTACACCTTC.